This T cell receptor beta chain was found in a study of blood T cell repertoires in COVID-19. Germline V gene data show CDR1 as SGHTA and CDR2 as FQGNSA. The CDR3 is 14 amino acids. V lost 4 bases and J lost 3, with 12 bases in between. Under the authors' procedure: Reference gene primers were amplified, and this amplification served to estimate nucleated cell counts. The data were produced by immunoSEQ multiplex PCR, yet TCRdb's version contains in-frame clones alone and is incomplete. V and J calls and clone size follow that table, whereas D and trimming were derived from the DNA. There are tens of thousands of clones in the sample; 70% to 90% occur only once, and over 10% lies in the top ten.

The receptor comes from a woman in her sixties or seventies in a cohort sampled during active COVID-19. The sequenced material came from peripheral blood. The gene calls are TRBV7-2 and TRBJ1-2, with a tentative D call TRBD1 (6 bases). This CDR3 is CASSSRTAYYGYTF. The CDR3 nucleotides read TGTGCCAGCAGCTCCAGGACAGCTTACTATGGCTACACCTTC.